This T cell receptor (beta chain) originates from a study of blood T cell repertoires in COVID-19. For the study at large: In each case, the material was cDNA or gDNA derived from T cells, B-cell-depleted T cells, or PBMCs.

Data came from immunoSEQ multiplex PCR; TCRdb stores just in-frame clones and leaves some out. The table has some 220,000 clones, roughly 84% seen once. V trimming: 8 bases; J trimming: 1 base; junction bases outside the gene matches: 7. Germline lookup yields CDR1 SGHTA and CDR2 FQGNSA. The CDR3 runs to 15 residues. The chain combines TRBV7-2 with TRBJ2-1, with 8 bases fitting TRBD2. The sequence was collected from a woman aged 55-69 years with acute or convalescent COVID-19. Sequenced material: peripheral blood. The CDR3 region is CASAAGGGSYNEQFF. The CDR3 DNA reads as TGTGCCAGCGCCGCGGGGGGTGGGTCCTACAATGAGCAGTTCTTC.